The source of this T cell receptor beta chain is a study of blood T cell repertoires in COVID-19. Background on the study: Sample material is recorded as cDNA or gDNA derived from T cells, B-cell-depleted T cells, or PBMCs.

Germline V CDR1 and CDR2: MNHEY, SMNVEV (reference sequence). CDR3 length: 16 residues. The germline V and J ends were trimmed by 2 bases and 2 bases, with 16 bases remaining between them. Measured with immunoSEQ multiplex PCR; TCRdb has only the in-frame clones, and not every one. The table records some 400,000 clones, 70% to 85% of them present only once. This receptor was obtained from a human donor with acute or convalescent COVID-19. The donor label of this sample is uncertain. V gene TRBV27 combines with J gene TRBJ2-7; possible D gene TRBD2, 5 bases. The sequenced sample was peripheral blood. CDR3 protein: CASSLHITSATYEQYF. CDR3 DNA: TGTGCCAGCAGTTTACACATTACTAGTGCCACCTACGAGCAGTACTTC.